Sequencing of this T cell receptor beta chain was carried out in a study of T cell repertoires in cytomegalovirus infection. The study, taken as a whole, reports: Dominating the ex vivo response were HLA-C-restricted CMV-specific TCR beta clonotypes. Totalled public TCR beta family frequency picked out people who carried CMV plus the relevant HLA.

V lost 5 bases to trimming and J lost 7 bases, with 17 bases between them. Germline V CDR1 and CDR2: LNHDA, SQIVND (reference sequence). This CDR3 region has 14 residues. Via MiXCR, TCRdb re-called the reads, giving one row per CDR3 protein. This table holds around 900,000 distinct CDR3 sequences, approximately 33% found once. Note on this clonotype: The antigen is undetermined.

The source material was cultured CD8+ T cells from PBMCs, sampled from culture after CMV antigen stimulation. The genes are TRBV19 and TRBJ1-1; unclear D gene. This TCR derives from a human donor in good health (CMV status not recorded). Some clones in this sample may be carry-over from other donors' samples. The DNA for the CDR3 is TGTGCCAGTAGTGTTAATGGGCGATCGGGTGAAGCTTTCTTT. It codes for CASSVNGRSGEAFF. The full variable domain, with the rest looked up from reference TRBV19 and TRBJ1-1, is DGGITQSPKYLFRKEGQNVTLSCEQNLNHDAMYWYRQDPGQGLRLIYYSQIVNDFQKGDIAEGYSVSREKKESFPLTVTSAQKNPTAFYLCASSVNGRSGEAFFGQGTRLTVV.